The 31 T cell receptor beta chains given below trace back to one sample, sequenced in a study of long-term antiretroviral therapy in people with HIV. At survey level, the immunoSEQ assay was run in its v3.0 version. Profiled with immunoSEQ multiplex PCR; TCRdb holds only in-frame clones, not every one. The sample includes some 24,000 clones, approximately 80% of them seen just once. Here the sequenced sample was unsorted PBMCs, taken 4.4 years after starting antiretroviral therapy. The source of these receptors is a man aged 25 to 40 with HIV.

The V and J genes are TRBV6-5 and TRBJ2-3; a weak D match, TRBD1 (6 bases). The CDR3 spans 15 residues. V was pared by 6 bases and J by 0 bases, with 13 bases between. Germline-derived CDR1 and CDR2 are MNHEY and SVGAGI. The CDR3 DNA reads TGTGCCAGCAGGATAACAGGGTATAGCACAGATACGCAGTATTTT. Translation: CASRITGYSTDTQYF.

The chain has TRBV12-5 and TRBJ2-7; D unclear. The germline V and J ends were trimmed by 4 bases and 3 bases, with 4 bases remaining between them. Germline lookup yields CDR1 LGHNT and CDR2 FRNRAP. The CDR3 is 11 residues long. The CDR3 sequence: CASGSSYEQYF. CDR3 nucleotides: TGTGCTAGTGGTTCCAGCTACGAGCAGTACTTC. The full variable domain, rest sourced from reference TRBV12-5 and TRBJ2-7, is DARVTQTPRHKVTEMGQEVTMRCQPILGHNTVFWYRQTMMQGLELLAYFRNRAPLDDSGMPKDRFSAEMPDATLATLKIQPSEPRDSAVYFCASGSSYEQYFGPGTRLTVT.

The chain combines TRBV7-6 with TRBJ1-3; D perhaps matches TRBD1 (5 bases). CDR3 size: 15 residues. V was clipped by 1 base and J by 4 bases, with 11 bases between them. Germline CDR1 reads SGHVS; CDR2 reads FNYEAQ. CDR3 nucleotides: TGTGCCAGCAGCTTAGTGGGACGGAACGGAAACACCATATATTTT. Translating gives CASSLVGRNGNTIYF.

The chain uses TRBV7-9 and TRBJ2-1, with TRBD1 as a possible D gene (5 bases). The length of the CDR3 is 14 residues. V shed 1 base and J shed 7 bases, with 11 bases lying between them. In germline, CDR1 is SEHNR, CDR2 FQNEAQ (reference sequence). The CDR3 reads CASSLDWGRNEQFF. CDR3 in DNA: TGTGCCAGCAGCTTAGATTGGGGCCGGAATGAGCAGTTCTTC.

V and J are TRBV13 and TRBJ2-7; D may be TRBD2 (5 bases). Trimming cost V 3 bases and J 0 bases, with 9 bases left between them. Germline assignment: CDR1 PRHDT and CDR2 FYEKMQ (reference sequence). The CDR3 has 14 residues. The chain's CDR3 is CASSFLGSSYEQYF. The CDR3 region has the DNA TGTGCCAGCAGCTTCCTAGGGAGCTCCTACGAGCAGTACTTC.

The gene calls are TRBV27 and TRBJ2-7; weak D call: TRBD2 (6 bases). This CDR3 is 18 amino acids long. With 4 bases removed from V and 1 base from J, the gap between germline ends came to 23 bases. Germline V gives CDR1 MNHEY, CDR2 SMNVEV (reference sequence). The CDR3 nucleotides read TGTGCCAGCAGTTCCACCCCCCGCGGGACGGGGGTATCCTACGAGCAGTACTTC. Translating gives CASSSTPRGTGVSYEQYF.

The table lists this clone with a few counts. This chain links TRBV4-1 with TRBJ2-7; 9 nucleotides line up with TRBD2. This CDR3 comprises 14 residues. The ends lost 5 bases at V and 2 bases at J; junction bases unmatched: 4. Germline CDR1 and CDR2: MGHRA and YSYEKL. CDR3 region: CASSLAGDPYEQYF. CDR3 nucleotides: TGCGCCAGCAGCTTAGCGGGGGATCCCTACGAGCAGTACTTC.

The J gene is TRBJ2-5, the V gene TRBV10-2; no clear D gene. Germline loops: CDR1 WSHSY, CDR2 SAAADI. V lost 8 bases and J 1 base, leaving 17 bases between the germline ends. CDR3 length equals 15 residues. CDR3 amino acids: CASRWLLPTQETQYF. The CDR3 DNA follows: TGCGCCAGCCGTTGGCTTCTCCCCACCCAAGAGACCCAGTACTTC.

CDR3 loop: CASRALGTSNTEAFF. The CDR3 DNA reads TGTGCCAGCAGAGCGTTGGGCACTTCGAACACTGAAGCTTTCTTT. This sequence joins TRBV28 and TRBJ1-1; D remains ambiguous. The V gene lost 6 bases and the J gene lost 1 base, with 15 bases spanning the gap. Looked up from germline, CDR1 is MDHEN and CDR2 is SYDVKM. The CDR3 has 15 amino acids.

The chain is built from TRBV5-5 and TRBJ2-1; 8 nucleotides line up with TRBD2. The CDR3 has 15 amino acids. Germline values: CDR1 SGHKS, CDR2 YYEKEE (reference sequence). The V segment lost 0 bases and the J segment 9 bases; nucleotides outside the gene matches: 8. The CDR3 here is CASSLVPAGDVEQFF. Written as DNA, the CDR3 is TGTGCCAGCAGCTTGGTTCCAGCGGGAGATGTTGAGCAGTTCTTC.

The sample holds a few counts of this clone. The chain recombines TRBV28 with TRBJ1-2; possibly TRBD1 for D (5 bases). This CDR3 is 14 amino acids long. Germline V lookup: CDR1 MDHEN, CDR2 SYDVKM. V was shortened by 6 bases and J by 4 bases, with 15 bases between the two germline ends. CDR3 bases: TGTGCCAGCAGCTCTCAGGGACGGCCCTATGGCTACACCTTC. Translation: CASSSQGRPYGYTF.

The J gene is TRBJ1-1, the V gene TRBV5-5; possible D gene TRBD1, 6 bases. CDR3 length: 14 residues. With 4 bases removed from V and 4 bases from J, the gap between germline ends came to 14 bases. Per the germline V gene, CDR1 is SGHKS and CDR2 is YYEKEE (reference sequence). CDR3 loop: CASSTIRGGTEAFF. The CDR3 DNA reads as TGTGCCAGCAGCACGATCAGGGGAGGCACTGAAGCTTTCTTT.

The chain uses TRBV5-1 and TRBJ2-3; D is ambiguous. V was trimmed by 0 bases and J by 0 bases, leaving 8 bases between them. The CDR3 consists of 15 residues. Germline CDR1 reads SGHRS; CDR2 reads YFSETQ. CDR3 loop: CASSLGERSTDTQYF. The DNA for the CDR3 is TGCGCCAGCAGCTTGGGAGAGCGCAGCACAGATACGCAGTATTTT.

The chain employs TRBV9 and TRBJ2-7, with unresolved D. The CDR3 has 13 amino acids. Germline lookup yields CDR1 SGDLS and CDR2 YYNGEE. With 4 bases removed from V and 1 base from J, the gap between germline ends came to 9 bases. Written as DNA, the CDR3 is TGTGCCAGCAGCCCCGCAGCTTCCTACGAGCAGTACTTC. This sequence encodes CASSPAASYEQYF.

The chain employs TRBV5-6 and TRBJ1-6; no reliable D call. The CDR3 consists of 15 residues. Trimming pared 4 bases from V and 5 bases from J, leaving 13 bases between. CDR1 is SGHDT, CDR2 YYEEEE, per germline. The CDR3 DNA sequence: TGTGCCAGCAGCCCCATGGTAGGGAATAATTCACCCCTCCACTTT. The encoded protein is CASSPMVGNNSPLHF. Full variable domain (outside the CDR3, taken from reference TRBV5-6 and TRBJ1-6): DAGVTQSPTHLIKTRGQQVTLRCSPKSGHDTVSWYQQALGQGPQFIFQYYEEEERQRGNFPDRFSGHQFPNYSSELNVNALLLGDSALYLCASSPMVGNNSPLHFGNGTRLTVT.

This clone was seen a single time. The gene calls are TRBV14 and TRBJ2-7; the D gene is possibly TRBD1 (6 bases). The length of the CDR3 is 13 residues. The V gene's germline CDR1 is SGHDN and CDR2 FVKESK. Trimming left V 1 base short and J 7 bases short, with 11 bases between. CDR3 sequence (DNA): TGTGCCAGCAGCCAAGGCAGGGGCAGTGAGCAGTACTTC. Encoded protein: CASSQGRGSEQYF.

This clone came up a few times. The rearrangement joins TRBV4-3 to TRBJ2-7; tentative D call: TRBD2 (5 bases). Germline assignment: CDR1 LGHNA and CDR2 YSLEER. Trimming cost V 1 base and J 6 bases, with 13 bases left between them. The CDR3 length is 14 residues. As DNA, the CDR3 is TGCGCCAGCAGCCAAGGTCCCTCTAGCTCCGAGCAGTACTTC. It is translated as CASSQGPSSSEQYF.

This clone was counted a single time. CDR3 protein: CASSQGQVYGYTF. DNA for the CDR3: TGCGCCAGCAGCCAGGGACAGGTTTATGGCTACACCTTC. The chain links TRBV5-1 to TRBJ1-2; 8 bases align to TRBD1. Trimming at V came to 4 bases and at J to 5 bases, leaving 4 bases not matched to a gene. The CDR3 length is 13 residues. Germline-derived CDR1 and CDR2 are SGHRS and YFSETQ.

V and J are TRBV14 and TRBJ1-1; TRBD1 agrees at 8 bases. CDR3 length: 14 residues. Germline V CDR1 and CDR2: SGHDN, FVKESK. V shed 4 bases and J 5 bases; nucleotides not matched to a gene: 6. The DNA for the CDR3 is TGTGCCAGCAGCCTCTCAGGGGGCAGGACTGAAGCTTTCTTT. This encodes CASSLSGGRTEAFF.

This sequence joins TRBV5-4 and TRBJ1-2, with unresolved D. Germline lookup yields CDR1 SGHNT and CDR2 YYREEE (reference sequence). There are 15 residues in the CDR3. V shed 0 bases and J shed 0 bases, with 9 bases lying between them. CDR3 protein: CASSLALGPNYGYTF. The CDR3, as DNA: TGTGCCAGCAGCTTGGCCCTAGGGCCTAACTATGGCTACACCTTC.

The gene calls are TRBV7-3 and TRBJ2-3; D remains ambiguous. CDR1 and CDR2 (germline): SGHTA, FQGTGA. The length of the CDR3 is 14 residues. Trimming pared 4 bases from V and 4 bases from J, leaving 12 bases between. Here the CDR3 reads CASSSVGGPDTQYF. The CDR3 nucleotides read TGTGCCAGCAGCTCCGTCGGTGGACCAGATACGCAGTATTTT.

The genes are TRBV18 and TRBJ1-5, with 9 bases identical to TRBD1. The CDR3 is 15 amino acids. Trimming took 1 base from V and 6 from J; bases not matched to a gene: 4. From germline, CDR1 is KGHSH and CDR2 LQKENI. The CDR3 loop is CASSPQQGAGQPQHF. CDR3 DNA: TGTGCCAGCTCACCACAACAGGGGGCTGGTCAGCCCCAGCATTTT.

This chain uses TRBV7-8 with TRBJ1-5; 7 bases are a match to TRBD1. Germline lookup yields CDR1 SGHVS and CDR2 FQNEAQ. The CDR3 runs 15 residues. Trimming took 5 bases from V and 0 from J; bases not matched to a gene: 4. The CDR3 DNA reads as TGTGCCAGCAGCCCTACAGGGGATAGCAATCAGCCCCAGCATTTT. Protein product: CASSPTGDSNQPQHF.

The chain is built from TRBV18 and TRBJ1-1; D is unresolved. The CDR3 is 12 amino acids. Germline V gene sequence: CDR1 KGHSH, CDR2 LQKENI. Trimming stripped 2 bases from V and 1 base from J, with 2 bases between. The DNA for the CDR3 is TGTGCCAGCTCACCAGGGAACACTGAAGCTTTCTTT. This sequence encodes CASSPGNTEAFF.

This chain connects TRBV7-7 to TRBJ2-2; D not certain. The V end lost 5 bases, the J end lost 0 bases, and 7 bases lay between the germline ends. The CDR3 runs to 14 residues. Germline V gene sequence: CDR1 SSHAT, CDR2 FNYEAQ (reference sequence). CDR3 loop: CASSGVSNTGELFF. The CDR3 DNA reads TGTGCCAGCAGCGGGGTGTCGAACACCGGGGAGCTGTTTTTT.

The chain links TRBV19 to TRBJ2-1; no reliable D call. The CDR3 extends over 13 amino acids. V gave up 7 bases and J gave up 2 bases, with 9 bases separating them. The V gene's germline CDR1 is LNHDA and CDR2 SQIVND (reference sequence). The CDR3 DNA sequence: TGTGCCAGTAACGACCTCCCCTACAATGAGCAGTTCTTC. Translating it yields CASNDLPYNEQFF.

Written as DNA, the CDR3 is TGTGCCAGCAGCAAACCCGACAGGGGTGAAGCTTTCTTT. Residues: CASSKPDRGEAFF. J is TRBJ1-1 and V is TRBV5-6; TRBD1 agrees at 8 bases. Germline V gene lookup returns CDR1 SGHDT and CDR2 YYEEEE. With V trimmed by 4 bases and J by 7 bases, 6 bases remained unmatched. CDR3 length equals 13 residues.

This chain joins TRBV28 and TRBJ1-2, with TRBD1 identical over 12 bases. Germline CDR1 and CDR2: MDHEN and SYDVKM. The CDR3 has 17 amino acids. With V trimmed by 7 bases and J by 5 bases, 14 bases remained unmatched. The CDR3 DNA reads as TGTGCCAGCACCCTACTTGGGACAGGGGGCGCGGAGTATGGCTACACCTTC. Protein: CASTLLGTGGAEYGYTF.

This chain joins TRBV5-1 and TRBJ1-2; weak D call: TRBD1 (5 bases). Germline assignment: CDR1 SGHRS and CDR2 YFSETQ. The CDR3 consists of 16 residues. V was shortened by 0 bases and J by 6 bases, with 18 bases between the two germline ends. The CDR3, as DNA: TGCGCCAGCAGCTTGGGAAGGTGGGGCAGGGTGGATGGCTACACCTTC. It specifies CASSLGRWGRVDGYTF.

The chain carries TRBV4-2 and TRBJ2-1; maybe TRBD2 (5 bases). V was shortened by 2 bases and J by 2 bases, with 13 bases between the two germline ends. The CDR3 is made up of 16 amino acids. Germline CDR1 reads LGHNA; CDR2 reads YNFKEQ. CDR3 residues: CASSQLGGRTYNEQFF. CDR3 DNA sequence: TGTGCCAGCAGCCAACTAGGCGGGCGGACCTACAATGAGCAGTTCTTC.

The rearrangement links TRBV5-4 to TRBJ2-7; TRBD1 agrees at 8 bases. Trimming at V came to 2 bases and at J to 0 bases, leaving 4 bases not matched to a gene. Germline CDR1 reads SGHNT; CDR2 reads YYREEE (reference sequence). The CDR3 length is 15 residues. This chain's CDR3 is CASSLGQGSSYEQYF. In DNA, the CDR3 is TGTGCCAGCAGCTTAGGACAGGGAAGCTCCTACGAGCAGTACTTC.